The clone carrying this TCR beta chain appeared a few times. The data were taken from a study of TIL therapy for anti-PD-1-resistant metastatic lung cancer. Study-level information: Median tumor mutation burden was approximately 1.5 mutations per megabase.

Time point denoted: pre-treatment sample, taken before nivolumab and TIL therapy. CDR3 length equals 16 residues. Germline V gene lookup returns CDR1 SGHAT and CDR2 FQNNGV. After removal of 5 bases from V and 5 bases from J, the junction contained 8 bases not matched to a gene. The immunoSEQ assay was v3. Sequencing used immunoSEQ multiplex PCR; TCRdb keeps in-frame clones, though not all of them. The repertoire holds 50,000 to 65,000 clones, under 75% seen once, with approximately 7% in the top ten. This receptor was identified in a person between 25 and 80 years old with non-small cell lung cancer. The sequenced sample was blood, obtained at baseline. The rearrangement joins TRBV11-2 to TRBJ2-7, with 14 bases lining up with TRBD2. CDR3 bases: TGTGCCAGCAGCGGATTGGGACTAGCGGGAGTAGACGAGCAGTACTTC. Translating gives CASSGLGLAGVDEQYF.